This TCR beta chain was sequenced in a study of blood T cell repertoires in COVID-19. Study-level background: Samples of COVID-19 (acute and convalescent) were obtained from the United States, Italy and Spain.

This table comes from immunoSEQ multiplex PCR, and its TCRdb copy is limited to in-frame clones, with some not included. The sample lists about 170,000 clones, over 75% occurring once. The CDR3 runs 16 residues. Per the germline V gene, CDR1 is KGHSH and CDR2 is LQKENI. Between the trimmed V and J ends, which lost 6 bases and 0 bases, there was a span of 18 bases. The TCR sequence derives from a man aged 55-75 years who had recovered from COVID-19. Sequences were obtained from peripheral blood. This chain links TRBV18 with TRBJ2-7; D is unresolved. This CDR3 is CASSQTPGVSSYEQYF. CDR3 nucleotide sequence: TGTGCCAGCTCCCAAACCCCAGGCGTTAGCTCCTACGAGCAGTACTTC.